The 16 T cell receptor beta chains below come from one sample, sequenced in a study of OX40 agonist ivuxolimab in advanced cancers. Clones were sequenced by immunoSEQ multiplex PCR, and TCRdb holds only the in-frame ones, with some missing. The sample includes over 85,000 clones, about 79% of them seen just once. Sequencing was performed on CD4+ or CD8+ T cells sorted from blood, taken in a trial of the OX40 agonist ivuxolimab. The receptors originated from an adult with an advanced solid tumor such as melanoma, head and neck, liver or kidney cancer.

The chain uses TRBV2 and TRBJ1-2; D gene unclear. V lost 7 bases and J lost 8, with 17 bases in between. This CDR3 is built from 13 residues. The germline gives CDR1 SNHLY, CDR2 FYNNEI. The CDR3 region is CASTLRRVEGYTF. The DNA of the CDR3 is TGTGCCAGCACCCTTAGACGGGTCGAGGGCTACACCTTC.

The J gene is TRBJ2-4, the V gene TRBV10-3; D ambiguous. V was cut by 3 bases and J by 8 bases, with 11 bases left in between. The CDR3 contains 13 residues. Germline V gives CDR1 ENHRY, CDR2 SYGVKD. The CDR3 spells CAISDGQADIQYF. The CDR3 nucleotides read TGTGCCATCAGTGATGGGCAGGCTGACATTCAGTACTTC.

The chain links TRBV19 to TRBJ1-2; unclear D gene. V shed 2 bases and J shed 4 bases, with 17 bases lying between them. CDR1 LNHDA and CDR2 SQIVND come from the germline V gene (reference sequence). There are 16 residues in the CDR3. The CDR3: CASSISSQTAGYGYTF. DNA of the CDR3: TGTGCCAGTAGTATATCGTCCCAGACCGCAGGCTATGGCTACACCTTC.

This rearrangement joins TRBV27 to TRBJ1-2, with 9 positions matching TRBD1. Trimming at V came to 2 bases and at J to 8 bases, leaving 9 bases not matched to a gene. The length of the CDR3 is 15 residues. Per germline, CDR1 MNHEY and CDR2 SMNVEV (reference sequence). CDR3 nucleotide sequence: TGTGCCAGCAGTTTAACACCACAGGGGGCTGGAGGCTACACCTTC. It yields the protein CASSLTPQGAGGYTF.

In DNA, the CDR3 is TGTGCCAGCAGCAAACAGGGGGACTATGGCTACACCTTC. The encoded protein is CASSKQGDYGYTF. V gene TRBV6-1 combines with J gene TRBJ1-2; 8 nucleotides align to TRBD1. Germline V CDR1 and CDR2: MNHNS, SASEGT. CDR3 length equals 13 residues. V shed 6 bases and J 3 bases; nucleotides not matched to a gene: 3.

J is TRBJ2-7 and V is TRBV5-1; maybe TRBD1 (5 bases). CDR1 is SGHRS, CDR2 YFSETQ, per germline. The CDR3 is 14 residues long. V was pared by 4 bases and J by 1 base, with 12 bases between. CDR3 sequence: CASSNAGLSYEQYF. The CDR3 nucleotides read TGCGCCAGCAGCAATGCAGGGTTGTCCTACGAGCAGTACTTC.

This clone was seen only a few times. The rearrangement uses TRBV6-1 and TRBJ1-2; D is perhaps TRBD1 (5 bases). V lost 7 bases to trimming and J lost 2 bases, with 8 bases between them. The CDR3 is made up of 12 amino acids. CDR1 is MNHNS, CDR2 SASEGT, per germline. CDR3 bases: TGTGCCAGCACCCGGGACAACTATGGCTACACCTTC. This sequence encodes CASTRDNYGYTF.

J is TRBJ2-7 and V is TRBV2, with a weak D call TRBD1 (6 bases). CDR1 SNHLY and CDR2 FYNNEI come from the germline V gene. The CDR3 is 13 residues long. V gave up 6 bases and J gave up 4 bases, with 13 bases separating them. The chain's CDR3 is CASSTGPLYEQYF. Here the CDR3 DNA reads TGTGCCAGCAGCACAGGGCCATTGTACGAGCAGTACTTC.

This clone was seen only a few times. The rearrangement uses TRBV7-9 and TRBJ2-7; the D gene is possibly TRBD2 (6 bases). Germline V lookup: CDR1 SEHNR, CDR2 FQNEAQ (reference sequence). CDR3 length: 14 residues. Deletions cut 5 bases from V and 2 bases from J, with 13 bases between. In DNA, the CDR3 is TGTGCCAGCAGCCTCGGGACTGCCCCCTACGAGCAGTACTTC. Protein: CASSLGTAPYEQYF.

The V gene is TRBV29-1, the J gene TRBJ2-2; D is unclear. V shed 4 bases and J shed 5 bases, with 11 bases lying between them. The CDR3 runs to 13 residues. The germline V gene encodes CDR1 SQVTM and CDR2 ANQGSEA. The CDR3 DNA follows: TGCAGCGTTGGACTCCCTCTAACCGGGGAGCTGTTTTTT. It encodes CSVGLPLTGELFF.

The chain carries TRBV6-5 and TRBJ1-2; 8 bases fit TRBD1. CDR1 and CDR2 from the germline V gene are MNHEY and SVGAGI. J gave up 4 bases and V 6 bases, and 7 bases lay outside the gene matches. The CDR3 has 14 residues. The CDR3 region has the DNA TGTGCCAGCAGAAACAGGGGGTCGGGCTATGGCTACACCTTC. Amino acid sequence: CASRNRGSGYGYTF.

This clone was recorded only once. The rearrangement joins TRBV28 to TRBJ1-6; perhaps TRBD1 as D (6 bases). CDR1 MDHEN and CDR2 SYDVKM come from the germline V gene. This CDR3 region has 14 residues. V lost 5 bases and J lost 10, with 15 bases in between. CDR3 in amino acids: CASSPAQGWSPLHF. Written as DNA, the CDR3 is TGTGCCAGCAGTCCGGCACAGGGATGGTCACCCCTCCACTTT.

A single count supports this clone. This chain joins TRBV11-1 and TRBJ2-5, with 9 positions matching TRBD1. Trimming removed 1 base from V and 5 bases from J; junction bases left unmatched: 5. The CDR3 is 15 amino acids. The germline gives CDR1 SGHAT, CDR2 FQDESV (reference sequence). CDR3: CASSLVGQGMETQYF. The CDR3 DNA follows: TGTGCCAGCAGCTTAGTGGGACAGGGAATGGAGACCCAGTACTTC.

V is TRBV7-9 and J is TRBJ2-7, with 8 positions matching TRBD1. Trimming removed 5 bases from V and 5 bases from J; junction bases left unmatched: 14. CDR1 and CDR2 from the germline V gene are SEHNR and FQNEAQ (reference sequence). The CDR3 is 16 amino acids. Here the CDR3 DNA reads TGTGCCAGCAGCCGGGGAGGAACAGGGGGACCCCACGAGCAGTACTTC. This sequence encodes CASSRGGTGGPHEQYF.

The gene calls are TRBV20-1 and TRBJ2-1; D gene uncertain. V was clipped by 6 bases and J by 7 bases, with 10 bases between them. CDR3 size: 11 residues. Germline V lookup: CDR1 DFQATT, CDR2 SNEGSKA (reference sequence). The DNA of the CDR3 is TGCAGTGCCCTCCGGCGTAATGAGCAGTTCTTC. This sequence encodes CSALRRNEQFF.

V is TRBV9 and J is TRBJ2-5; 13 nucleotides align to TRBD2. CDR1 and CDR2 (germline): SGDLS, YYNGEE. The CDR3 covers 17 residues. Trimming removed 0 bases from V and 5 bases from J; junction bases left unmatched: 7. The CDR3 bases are TGTGCCAGCAGCGTAGGGTCTCTGGGACTAGCGGGGGAGACCCAGTACTTC. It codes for CASSVGSLGLAGETQYF.